This record looks at one T cell receptor beta chain sequence and its context. The protocol was immunoSEQ multiplex PCR, while the TCRdb copy is restricted to in-frame clones and leaves out a portion. The sample lists about 110,000 clones, roughly 87% occurring once. The data were taken from a study of T cell responses to AZD1222 COVID-19 vaccine. The origin of this receptor is an adult in good health. The source was peripheral blood, collected on day 0 of AZD1222 vaccination.

The CDR3 nucleotides are TGTGCCTGGACCGCAGGATCGAGGGACATCTATGGCTACACCTTC. This sequence encodes CAWTAGSRDIYGYTF. The genes are TRBV30 and TRBJ1-2; possibly TRBD1 for D (6 bases). Trimming took 4 bases from V and 4 from J, leaving 19 bases between them. This CDR3 comprises 15 residues. The germline gives CDR1 GTSNPN, CDR2 SVGIG (reference sequence).